One sample yielded the 18 T cell receptor beta chains listed below, sequenced in a study of blood T cell repertoires in COVID-19. Assay used: immunoSEQ multiplex PCR; TCRdb lists only in-frame clones, some missing. The data contain roughly 240,000 clones, approximately 90% of them seen just once; the ten biggest clones take up 3.6%. Sequences were obtained from peripheral blood. The source of these receptors is a man aged 18-30 years with active or convalescent COVID-19.

There are many counts of this clone. The chain joins TRBV3-1 (or the pseudogene TRBV3-2) to TRBJ1-1; 7 nucleotides match TRBD1. The J segment lost 10 bases and the V segment lost 5 bases, leaving 10 bases of the junction unmatched. Germline CDR1 LGHDT, CDR2 YNNKEL (reference sequence). The CDR3 has 13 residues. CDR3 amino acids: CASSVTGAFVAFF. The CDR3 DNA follows: TGTGCCAGCAGCGTAACAGGGGCTTTTGTAGCTTTCTTT.

V is TRBV6-5 and J is TRBJ1-2, with 7 nucleotides matching TRBD1. CDR3 length equals 15 residues. Trimming removed 6 bases from V and 2 bases from J; junction bases left unmatched: 9. In germline, CDR1 is MNHEY, CDR2 SVGAGI. CDR3 sequence: CASSQGQVGNYGYTF. DNA of the CDR3: TGTGCCAGCAGCCAAGGACAGGTGGGAAACTATGGCTACACCTTC.

This chain links TRBV5-1 with TRBJ1-6; no definite D call. The CDR3 extends over 15 amino acids. V shed 0 bases and J shed 7 bases, with 11 bases lying between them. Germline CDR1 is SGHRS and CDR2 is YFSETQ. This CDR3 reads CASSLELAGNSPLHF. CDR3 bases: TGCGCCAGCAGCTTGGAGTTGGCGGGAAATTCACCCCTCCACTTT.

Remarks on this clone: The same CDR3 can be traced to other DNA sequences in this sample. The chain has TRBV6-1 and TRBJ2-1, with 9 bases matching TRBD2. The germline V gene has CDR1 MNHNS and CDR2 SASEGT. Unmatched junction bases numbered 7, after V lost 2 bases and J lost 8 bases. The length of the CDR3 is 15 residues. CDR3 region: CASSELAGGPDEQFF. Written as DNA, the CDR3 is TGTGCCAGCAGTGAATTGGCGGGAGGGCCAGATGAGCAGTTCTTC.

V and J are TRBV27 and TRBJ2-5; D uncertain. The CDR3 covers 12 residues. Trimming removed 3 bases from V and 6 bases from J, with 8 bases in between. Germline CDR1 and CDR2: MNHEY and SMNVEV (reference sequence). The CDR3 loop reads CASSLPGKTQYF. The CDR3 coding sequence is TGTGCCAGCAGTTTGCCAGGAAAGACCCAGTACTTC.

The chain links TRBV24-1 to TRBJ2-3; 8 nucleotides line up with TRBD2. The CDR3 is made up of 14 amino acids. Germline lookup yields CDR1 KGHDR and CDR2 SFDVKD. The junction had 4 bases not matched to a gene; V was cut back by 3 bases and J by 6 bases. The DNA of the CDR3 is TGTGCCACCAGTGATCCCCGGGGGGGGGATACGCAGTATTTT. This translates into CATSDPRGGDTQYF.

Here the CDR3 DNA reads TGTGCCAGCAGCCCCTTCGACAGGGTTCGGTCACCCCTCCACTTT. It translates to CASSPFDRVRSPLHF. The chain uses TRBV5-8 and TRBJ1-6, with TRBD1 matching over 7 bases. The ends lost 4 bases at V and 10 bases at J; junction bases unmatched: 11. Germline lookup yields CDR1 SGHTS and CDR2 YDEGEE. CDR3 size: 15 residues.

The chain recombines TRBV5-5 with TRBJ1-5; D ambiguous. Germline V CDR1 and CDR2: SGHKS, YYEKEE (reference sequence). The V end was cut by 4 bases, the J end by 0 bases, with 11 bases between. CDR3 length: 15 amino acids. CDR3 amino acids: CASSAWAASNQPQHF. Here the CDR3 DNA reads TGTGCCAGCAGCGCCTGGGCAGCTAGCAATCAGCCCCAGCATTTT.

This rearrangement joins TRBV3-1 (or the pseudogene TRBV3-2) to TRBJ2-1, with 9 positions matching TRBD2. Trimming removed 0 bases from V and 10 bases from J; junction bases left unmatched: 10. There are 16 residues in the CDR3. Germline V gives CDR1 LGHDT, CDR2 YNNKEL (reference sequence). The CDR3 reads CASSQDLAGGREEQFF. Here the CDR3 DNA reads TGTGCCAGCAGCCAAGATCTTGCGGGGGGGCGGGAGGAGCAGTTCTTC.

This clone was picked up one time. This rearrangement joins TRBV7-9 to TRBJ1-3; D remains unclear. The CDR3 is made up of 13 amino acids. Trimming removed 2 bases from V and 6 bases from J, with 8 bases in between. Germline-derived CDR1 and CDR2 are SEHNR and FQNEAQ (reference sequence). The CDR3 sequence: CASSLTDANTIYF. The CDR3 region has the DNA TGTGCCAGCAGCTTAACAGATGCAAACACCATATATTTT.

As regards this clone: Other DNA sequences of this sample code for an identical CDR3. V gene TRBV7-9 combines with J gene TRBJ1-2, with a weak D call TRBD1 (5 bases). CDR3 length: 13 amino acids. Trimming shortened V by 1 base and J by 5 bases, and 8 bases separated the two germline ends. Germline V gives CDR1 SEHNR, CDR2 FQNEAQ (reference sequence). The chain's CDR3 is CASSLVGHYGYTF. CDR3 bases: TGTGCCAGCAGCTTAGTGGGGCATTATGGCTACACCTTC. Full variable domain (remainder filled in from reference TRBV7-9 and TRBJ1-2): DTGVSQNPRHKITKRGQNVTFRCDPISEHNRLYWYRQTLGQGPEFLTYFQNEAQLEKSRLLSDRFSAERPKGSFSTLEIQRTEQGDSAMYLCASSLVGHYGYTFGSGTRLTVV.

The V gene is TRBV27, the J gene TRBJ2-7; D might be TRBD1 (5 bases). Germline V gives CDR1 MNHEY, CDR2 SMNVEV (reference sequence). There are 12 residues in the CDR3. The ends were cut back, 2 bases at V and 6 bases at J, with 8 bases in the middle. CDR3 sequence (DNA): TGTGCCAGCAGTTTACAGGGCTCCGAGCAGTACTTC. Its translation is CASSLQGSEQYF.

The chain combines TRBV14 with TRBJ2-3, with D maybe TRBD1 (5 bases). CDR1 is SGHDN and CDR2 is FVKESK in the germline V gene. This CDR3 has 15 amino acids. V lost 5 bases to trimming and J lost 2 bases, with 14 bases between them. The CDR3 sequence: CASSTTEYFTDTQYF. For the CDR3, the DNA is TGTGCCAGCAGCACGACAGAATATTTCACAGATACGCAGTATTTT.

This rearrangement joins TRBV12-5 to TRBJ2-5; the match to TRBD2 covers 9 bases. The CDR3 totals 17 residues. Germline lookup yields CDR1 LGHNT and CDR2 FRNRAP. The J segment lost 5 bases and the V segment lost 2 bases, leaving 12 bases of the junction unmatched. The CDR3 DNA sequence: TGTGCTAGTGGTTTGCTCCACACTAGCGGGCAGGGGGAGACCCAGTACTTC. This translates into CASGLLHTSGQGETQYF.

V and J are TRBV6-5 and TRBJ2-2; a weak D match, TRBD2 (5 bases). Trimming shortened V by 5 bases and J by 4 bases, and 11 bases separated the two germline ends. The germline CDR1 and CDR2 sequences are MNHEY and SVGAGI. The CDR3 is 14 amino acids. This chain's CDR3 is CASSIQLGTGELFF. For the CDR3, the DNA is TGTGCCAGCAGTATTCAACTAGGCACCGGGGAGCTGTTTTTT.

This chain connects TRBV6-6 to TRBJ1-2, with a weak D call TRBD1 (5 bases). The ends were cut back, 4 bases at V and 4 bases at J, with 10 bases in the middle. Germline-derived CDR1 and CDR2 are MNHNY and SVGAGI (reference sequence). The CDR3 has 13 amino acids. DNA of the CDR3: TGTGCCAGCAGTTCCGCAGGGCCCTATGGCTACACCTTC. It translates to CASSSAGPYGYTF.

This clone was observed a handful of times. V usage is TRBV5-1 and J usage is TRBJ2-5; 7 bases are shared with TRBD2. The CDR3 spans 13 residues. Germline V gene sequence: CDR1 SGHRS, CDR2 YFSETQ. The trim removed 7 bases at V and 6 bases at J, leaving 9 bases unmatched. CDR3 loop: CASSLAREKTQYF. CDR3 in DNA: TGCGCCAGCTCACTAGCGCGGGAGAAGACCCAGTACTTC.

Written as DNA, the CDR3 is TGTGCCAGCAGCATGAAAGGGGGAACGTCCTACGAGCAGTACTTC. This sequence encodes CASSMKGGTSYEQYF. The rearrangement joins TRBV5-4 to TRBJ2-7; D might be TRBD1 (6 bases). CDR3 length: 15 residues. V dropped 4 bases and J dropped 1 base, with 15 bases sitting between them. CDR1 and CDR2 from the germline V gene are SGHNT and YYREEE (reference sequence).